Listed below are T cell receptor beta chains from one sample, sequenced in a study of blood T cell repertoires in COVID-19. Sequenced by immunoSEQ multiplex PCR; TCRdb stores in-frame clones only, minus some. The sample contains about 8,700 clones, 86% of which appear only once. The source material was peripheral blood. These receptors were collected from a human donor with active COVID-19. The donor label of this sample is uncertain. The CDR3 runs from the conserved cysteine through the conserved F or W. A D gene is named only where the DNA matches it firmly. Clone size is not always given. Where it is, it says once, few, many or a class for expanded clones.

>.|TRBJ2-4|TRBD1|TRBV6-1
CASSETGVKNIQYF
TGTGCCAGCAGTGAAACAGGGGTCAAAAACATTCAGTACTTC
>.|TRBJ1-5|.|TRBV30
CAWSGEGNQPQHF
TGTGCCTGGAGTGGGGAGGGCAATCAGCCCCAGCATTTT
>.|TRBJ2-7|.|TRBV7-2
CASSPGRGSSYEQYF
TGTGCCAGCAGCCCGGGGAGAGGCTCCTCCTACGAGCAGTACTTC
>.|TRBJ1-2|.|TRBV29-1
CSVEEMGPYGYTF
TGCAGCGTTGAAGAGATGGGGCCCTATGGCTACACCTTC
>.|TRBJ1-3|.|TRBV6-1
CASSEEGAAGGNTIYF
TGTGCCAGCAGTGAAGAAGGGGCCGCTGGTGGAAACACCATATATTTT
>.|TRBJ1-4|TRBD1|TRBV28
CASSMTGGREKLFF
TGTGCCAGCAGTATGACAGGGGGGAGGGAAAAACTGTTTTTT
>.|TRBJ2-7|.|TRBV9
CASSVRGASSEQYF
TGTGCCAGCAGCGTACGGGGGGCAAGTAGCGAGCAGTACTTC
>.|TRBJ1-1|TRBD1|TRBV6-2/TRBV6-3
CASSPGTGRTEAFF
TGTGCCAGCAGTCCGGGGACAGGGCGGACTGAAGCTTTCTTT
>.|TRBJ2-7|TRBD1|TRBV6-5
CASSYSRDRTYEQYF
TGTGCCAGCAGTTACTCTCGGGACAGGACCTACGAGCAGTACTTC
>.|TRBJ2-1|.|TRBV6-4
CASSGESSSYNEQFF
TGTGCCAGCAGTGGCGAGTCGAGCTCCTACAATGAGCAGTTCTTC
>.|TRBJ2-1|TRBD2|TRBV9
CASSVDPSGSPVNEQFF
TGTGCCAGCAGCGTAGATCCCAGCGGGAGTCCGGTGAATGAGCAGTTCTTC
>.|TRBJ1-5|.|TRBV28
CAIEGGGNQPQHF
TGTGCCATTGAAGGGGGGGGGAATCAGCCCCAGCATTTT
>.|TRBJ2-1|TRBD2|TRBV4-3
CASSQGTSANFYNEQFF
TGCGCCAGCAGCCAAGGGACTAGCGCGAATTTCTACAATGAGCAGTTCTTC
>.|TRBJ2-1|TRBD1|TRBV3-1/TRBV3-2
CASSQRQGGNEQFF
TGTGCCAGCAGCCAGAGACAGGGTGGCAATGAGCAGTTCTTC
>.|TRBJ1-1|.|TRBV19
CASSSGFTEAFF
TGTGCCAGTTCCTCAGGGTTCACTGAAGCTTTCTTT
>.|TRBJ2-7|TRBD1|TRBV15
CATSRGTGDSYEQYF
TGTGCCACCAGCAGAGGCACAGGGGACTCCTACGAGCAGTACTTC
>.|TRBJ1-5|.|TRBV27
CASSLYSRGMNQPQHF
TGTGCCAGCAGTTTATATTCTCGGGGGATGAATCAGCCCCAGCATTTT
>.|TRBJ1-2|.|TRBV7-3
CASSLTPRVGGGGYTF
TGTGCCAGCAGCTTGACCCCCAGGGTAGGGGGGGGTGGCTACACCTTC
>.|TRBJ1-1|.|TRBV19
CASSITVNTEAFF
TGTGCCAGTAGTATAACAGTGAACACTGAAGCTTTCTTT
>once|TRBJ2-2|TRBD1|TRBV5-3
CARSPNQTRDRDPRPNTGELFF
TGTGCCAGAAGCCCAAACCAAACGAGAGACAGGGACCCGCGGCCGAACACCGGGGAGCTGTTTTTT
>once|TRBJ2-5|TRBD1|TRBV7-9
CASSLARSNQGAQYF
TGTGCCAGCAGCTTAGCGCGGAGTAACCAGGGGGCCCAGTACTTC
>.|TRBJ1-1|.|TRBV7-2
CASSLAQEAEAFF
TGTGCCAGCAGCTTAGCACAGGAAGCTGAAGCTTTCTTT
>once|TRBJ1-5|TRBD1|TRBV19
CASSIPGTGLQPQHF
TGTGCCAGTAGTATCCCCGGGACAGGGTTACAGCCCCAGCATTTT
>.|TRBJ2-3|TRBD2|TRBV3-1/TRBV3-2
CASSPTSGGADTQYF
TGTGCCAGCAGCCCCACTAGCGGGGGGGCCGATACGCAGTATTTT
>.|TRBJ2-3|TRBD1|TRBV6-5
CASSYRQGLTDTQYF
TGTGCCAGCAGCTACCGACAGGGTTTAACAGATACGCAGTATTTT
>.|TRBJ2-5|TRBD1|TRBV9
CASSVAPGQGKETQYF
TGTGCCAGCAGCGTAGCTCCCGGACAGGGAAAAGAGACCCAGTACTTC
>.|TRBJ2-7|TRBD1|TRBV13
CASSSPTGTASYEQYF
TGTGCCAGCAGCTCGCCGACCGGGACAGCCTCCTACGAGCAGTACTTC
>.|TRBJ2-7|.|TRBV7-2
CASSLVGAGTYEQYF
TGTGCCAGCAGCTTAGTCGGCGCCGGGACCTACGAGCAGTACTTC
>.|TRBJ2-5|.|TRBV5-1
CASSLAAEETQYF
TGCGCCAGCAGCTTGGCTGCAGAAGAGACCCAGTACTTC
>.|TRBJ1-1|.|TRBV7-2
CASSLAGGRSEAFF
TGTGCCAGCAGCTTAGCAGGGGGTAGGTCTGAAGCTTTCTTT
>.|TRBJ1-3|.|TRBV6-5
CASSYAAGGNTIYF
TGTGCCAGCAGTTATGCGGCCGGCGGAAACACCATATATTTT
>.|TRBJ2-4|.|TRBV9
CASSVSEGAWGNIQYF
TGTGCCAGCAGCGTATCGGAGGGGGCTTGGGGAAACATTCAGTACTTC
>.|TRBJ1-2|.|TRBV5-4
CASSLNNPGVDGYTF
TGTGCCAGCAGCTTGAACAATCCGGGGGTCGATGGCTACACCTTC
>.|TRBJ2-3|TRBD1|TRBV9
CASSQQGSADTQYF
TGTGCCAGCAGTCAACAGGGGAGCGCAGATACGCAGTATTTT
>.|TRBJ1-1|.|TRBV28
CASSLVQARNTEAFF
TGTGCCAGCAGTTTAGTCCAGGCCAGGAACACTGAAGCTTTCTTT
>.|TRBJ1-6|.|TRBV10-3
CAISESPGFSPLHF
TGTGCCATCAGTGAGTCGCCAGGTTTCTCACCCCTCCACTTT
>few|TRBJ1-6|TRBD1|TRBV30
CAWRMGQAGSPLHF
TGTGCCTGGAGGATGGGACAGGCTGGTTCACCCCTCCACTTT
>.|TRBJ2-1|TRBD1|TRBV6-5
CASRTGTASYNEQFF
TGTGCCAGCAGAACCGGGACAGCCTCTTACAATGAGCAGTTCTTC
>.|TRBJ1-1|.|TRBV10-3
CAISESAPGMNTEAFF
TGTGCCATCAGCGAATCGGCCCCAGGGATGAACACTGAAGCTTTCTTT
>.|TRBJ1-6|.|TRBV6-4
CASSDGSYNSPLHF
TGTGCCAGCAGTGACGGCAGCTATAATTCACCCCTCCACTTT
>.|TRBJ1-2|.|TRBV14
CASSQANYGYTF
TGTGCCAGCAGCCAAGCAAACTATGGCTACACCTTC
>once|TRBJ2-1|TRBD2|TRBV5-4
CASSDGLAAGDEQFF
TGTGCCAGCAGCGATGGACTAGCCGCCGGGGATGAGCAGTTCTTC
>.|TRBJ1-4|TRBD1|TRBV3-1/TRBV3-2
CASSLELTGLREKLFF
TGTGCCAGCAGCCTAGAGCTGACAGGGCTTAGGGAAAAACTGTTTTTT
>once|TRBJ1-2|.|TRBV28
CASSLVAYGYTF
TGTGCCAGCAGCCTTGTGGCCTATGGCTACACCTTC
>.|TRBJ1-1|.|TRBV29-1
CSAIGVLNTEAFF
TGCAGCGCAATAGGGGTCCTGAACACTGAAGCTTTCTTT
>.|TRBJ2-3|TRBD1|TRBV7-2
CASSARQGGSTDTQYF
TGTGCCAGCAGCGCCCGACAGGGGGGGAGCACAGATACGCAGTATTTT
>.|TRBJ1-4|.|TRBV11-1
CASSTRQVPDEKLFF
TGTGCCAGCAGCACGAGACAGGTCCCGGATGAAAAACTGTTTTTT
>few|TRBJ1-5|.|TRBV4-2
CASSQDSQSNQPQHF
TGTGCCAGCAGCCAAGATTCGCAGTCGAATCAGCCCCAGCATTTT
>once|TRBJ2-1|TRBD2|TRBV6-1
CASSASLAGSYNEQFF
TGTGCCAGCAGTGCCTCACTAGCGGGGTCCTACAATGAGCAGTTCTTC
>.|TRBJ1-1|TRBD1|TRBV9
CASSDPQGAEAFF
TGTGCCAGCAGCGACCCCCAGGGGGCTGAAGCTTTCTTT
>.|TRBJ2-1|TRBD2|TRBV7-6
CASSFQRGGSSSYNEQFF
TGTGCCAGCAGCTTCCAGCGGGGAGGGAGTAGCTCCTACAATGAGCAGTTCTTC
>.|TRBJ2-4|TRBD1|TRBV4-1
CASSPLGTGGRLGKNIQYF
TGCGCCAGCAGCCCCCTCGGGACAGGGGGCCGTTTGGGTAAAAACATTCAGTACTTC
>.|TRBJ1-1|TRBD1|TRBV19
CASRDRDLTEAFF
TGTGCCAGTAGGGACAGGGATTTAACTGAAGCTTTCTTT
>.|TRBJ2-1|.|TRBV11-2
CASSRNRGNEQFF
TGTGCCAGCAGCCGGAATAGGGGCAATGAGCAGTTCTTC